The 18 T cell receptor beta chains below come from one sample, sequenced in a study of blood T cell repertoires in COVID-19. Profiled with immunoSEQ multiplex PCR; TCRdb holds only in-frame clones, not every one. Altogether roughly 80,000 clones are present, more than 75% being singletons, with the ten largest covering approximately 1.8%. The sequenced material came from peripheral blood. These receptor sequences come from a woman aged 55-69 years with acute or convalescent COVID-19.

This chain links TRBV7-2 with TRBJ2-1, with D maybe TRBD2 (6 bases). Germline V gene lookup returns CDR1 SGHTA and CDR2 FQGNSA. CDR3 length: 17 residues. V was shortened by 8 bases and J by 0 bases, with 20 bases between the two germline ends. In DNA form, the CDR3 reads TGTGCCAGCGGACCCTCGGGGGTCCTTAGCTCCTACAATGAGCAGTTCTTC. This encodes CASGPSGVLSSYNEQFF.

V gene TRBV19 combines with J gene TRBJ1-1; D not certain. Trimming pared 3 bases from V and 6 bases from J, leaving 11 bases between. Germline CDR1 reads LNHDA; CDR2 reads SQIVND (reference sequence). The CDR3 sequence is 13 residues long. CDR3 coding DNA: TGTGCCAGTAGTATTCTTCGGACTTCTGAAGCTTTCTTT. Translation gives CASSILRTSEAFF.

The chain links TRBV21-1 to TRBJ1-6; the tabulated D call, TRBD1, remains unverified against the DNA. TRBV21-1 is labeled a pseudogene. The CDR3 length is 12 residues. For the CDR3, the DNA is TGTGCCAGCAGCACGCAGGGTTCACCCCTCCACTTT. Translation: CASSTQGSPLHF.

The chain is built from TRBV28 and TRBJ1-1; 7 nucleotides agree with TRBD1. Germline CDR1 reads MDHEN; CDR2 reads SYDVKM. The CDR3 is made up of 16 amino acids. J lost 0 bases, V lost 1 base, and 5 bases had no gene match. The CDR3 DNA sequence: TGTGCCAGCAGTTTATTTGACAGGGCCATGAACACTGAAGCTTTCTTT. Protein product: CASSLFDRAMNTEAFF.

The chain employs TRBV9 and TRBJ1-5; D is unclear. The CDR3 runs 14 residues. The germline V and J ends were trimmed by 0 bases and 5 bases, with 9 bases remaining between them. Looked up from germline, CDR1 is SGDLS and CDR2 is YYNGEE. This chain's CDR3 is CASSVGSTYQPQHF. In DNA form, the CDR3 reads TGTGCCAGCAGCGTAGGATCCACATATCAGCCCCAGCATTTT. Looking up the rest from reference TRBV9 and TRBJ1-5 gives the full variable domain: DSGVTQTPKHLITATGQRVTLRCSPRSGDLSVYWYQQSLDQGLQFLIQYYNGEERAKGNILERFSAQQFPDLHSELNLSSLELGDSALYFCASSVGSTYQPQHFGDGTRLSIL.

In its sample, this clone was seen a few times. V is TRBV4-2 and J is TRBJ2-7; perhaps TRBD1 as D (5 bases). This CDR3 is 15 amino acids long. Trimming removed 2 bases from V and 0 bases from J, with 11 bases in between. Germline loops: CDR1 LGHNA, CDR2 YNFKEQ. CDR3 coding DNA: TGTGCCAGCAGCCAAATACAGGAACCCTCCTACGAGCAGTACTTC. Protein product: CASSQIQEPSYEQYF.

This chain joins TRBV7-2 and TRBJ2-2; 7 positions match TRBD2. The V and J ends lost 8 bases and 3 bases, in that order; junction bases with no gene match: 6. The CDR3 runs 14 residues. Germline V gene sequence: CDR1 SGHTA, CDR2 FQGNSA. CDR3 in DNA: TGTGCCAGCCGCCCGGGAGGTCACACCGGGGAGCTGTTTTTT. It translates to CASRPGGHTGELFF.

This clone was counted a few times. This sequence joins TRBV2 and TRBJ1-2; tentative D call: TRBD1 (6 bases). There are 14 residues in the CDR3. Germline V gene lookup returns CDR1 SNHLY and CDR2 FYNNEI. Trimming left V 6 bases short and J 4 bases short, with 15 bases between. CDR3 loop: CASSGQSASYGYTF. The DNA of the CDR3 is TGTGCCAGCAGCGGACAGTCGGCCAGCTATGGCTACACCTTC.

V and J are TRBV6-2 or TRBV6-3 and TRBJ2-3; D is undetermined. Germline-derived CDR1 and CDR2 are MNHEY and SVGEGT. This CDR3 spans 18 amino acids. Trimming stripped 6 bases from V and 0 bases from J, with 22 bases between. As DNA, the CDR3 is TGTGCCAGCAGCCCAACCCCGCGTAGCTTTTCTAGCACAGATACGCAGTATTTT. It yields the protein CASSPTPRSFSSTDTQYF.

The table lists this clone with a count of one. This chain uses TRBV11-3 with TRBJ1-1; possibly TRBD1 for D (6 bases). The V and J ends lost 4 bases and 1 base respectively, with 7 bases between them. Per germline, CDR1 SGHNT and CDR2 YENEEA. This CDR3 has 13 amino acids. The CDR3 loop reads CASSSDRNTEAFF. The CDR3 DNA follows: TGTGCCAGCAGCTCGGACAGGAACACTGAAGCTTTCTTT.

V gene TRBV5-6 combines with J gene TRBJ1-1; maybe TRBD1 (5 bases). This CDR3 is built from 15 residues. V was clipped by 0 bases and J by 9 bases, with 18 bases between them. The germline gives CDR1 SGHDT, CDR2 YYEEEE. DNA of the CDR3: TGTGCCAGCAGCTTGGCTCTGGGCGGGGGACTAAAAGCTTTCTTT. The encoded protein is CASSLALGGGLKAFF.

CDR3 amino acids: CSVGTRTNYGYTF. The CDR3 DNA sequence: TGCAGCGTTGGGACACGAACTAACTATGGCTACACCTTC. The chain recombines TRBV29-1 with TRBJ1-2, with D perhaps TRBD1 (5 bases). The CDR3 consists of 13 residues. V gave up 4 bases and J gave up 0 bases, with 9 bases separating them. Looked up from germline, CDR1 is SQVTM and CDR2 is ANQGSEA.

This clone was seen only a few times. The V gene is TRBV4-3, the J gene TRBJ1-1; 10 bases fit TRBD1. CDR1 is LGHNA, CDR2 YSLEER, per germline. V lost 1 base to trimming and J lost 8 bases; unmatched junction nucleotides: 13. The CDR3 loop spans 17 amino acids. DNA of the CDR3: TGCGCCAGCAGCCAAGTCTGGCACGGGACAGGGGAATTCGAAGCTTTCTTT. Protein product: CASSQVWHGTGEFEAFF.

This chain's CDR3 is CASSLRTGFTTSGANVLTF. In DNA, the CDR3 is TGTGCCAGCAGCCTTCGGACAGGCTTCACCACCTCTGGGGCCAACGTCCTGACTTTC. The genes are TRBV3-1 (or the pseudogene TRBV3-2) and TRBJ2-6; 7 bases line up with TRBD1. In germline, CDR1 is LGHDT, CDR2 YNNKEL (reference sequence). This CDR3 spans 19 amino acids. V shed 4 bases and J 0 bases; nucleotides not matched to a gene: 12.

The table lists this clone with a count of one. The chain combines TRBV19 with TRBJ2-1; D perhaps matches TRBD1 (7 bases). V shed 4 bases and J shed 4 bases, with 14 bases lying between them. The CDR3 has 15 amino acids. CDR1 is LNHDA, CDR2 SQIVND, per germline (reference sequence). CDR3 nucleotides: TGTGCCAGTAGTAGACAGGGAGGTGCGTACAATGAGCAGTTCTTC. It codes for CASSRQGGAYNEQFF.

V gene TRBV7-3 combines with J gene TRBJ1-2; no clear D gene. CDR1 is SGHTA, CDR2 FQGTGA, per germline. Between the trimmed V and J ends, which lost 5 bases and 7 bases, there was a span of 14 bases. The CDR3 extends over 13 amino acids. The CDR3 nucleotides are TGTGCCAGCAGCCAAAGCACGGGGTTTGGCTACACCTTC. This codes for CASSQSTGFGYTF.

CDR3 sequence reads: CASSQTVYGYTF. DNA for the CDR3: TGTGCCAGCAGCCAGACAGTCTATGGCTACACCTTC. V is TRBV3-1 (or the pseudogene TRBV3-2) and J is TRBJ1-2; tentatively, D is TRBD1 (5 bases). Germline assignment: CDR1 LGHDT and CDR2 YNNKEL (reference sequence). Trimming removed 3 bases from V and 4 bases from J, with 6 bases in between. The CDR3 has 12 residues.

This rearrangement joins TRBV7-9 to TRBJ2-1; 10 bases map to TRBD2. Germline CDR1 SEHNR, CDR2 FQNEAQ (reference sequence). The CDR3 consists of 15 residues. J was trimmed by 3 bases and V by 5 bases; bases with no gene match: 4. CDR3 residues: CASSPTSGFYNEQFF. The CDR3 DNA follows: TGTGCCAGCAGCCCGACTAGCGGGTTCTACAATGAGCAGTTCTTC.